These T cell receptor beta chains were read from a single sample in a study of T cell responses to AZD1222 COVID-19 vaccine. Using immunoSEQ multiplex PCR, the repertoire was profiled, and TCRdb retains in-frame clones only, with some absent. The data contain about 150,000 clones, around nine tenths of them singletons. Sequenced material: peripheral blood, taken 28 days after the second AZD1222 dose. The receptor set was obtained from an adult who received the AZD1222 COVID-19 vaccine. Each CDR3 is given with its conserved first and last residue.

cdr3_aa,v_call
CASSRVGRNSGNTIYF,TRBV7-8
CASSLVSGSGTDTQYF,TRBV11-3
CASSPGLQGEQFF,TRBV12-3/TRBV12-4
CASSNYPPTTDTQYF,TRBV2
CASRGELSSPLHF,TRBV25-1
CASSLPPLLEQYF,TRBV28
CASSPYTRNQPQHF,TRBV4-1
CASRQGGMGAFF,TRBV28
CASSQTGDTEAFF,TRBV18
CASSETSGGKRDTQYF,TRBV25-1
CASLTGARNTEAFF,TRBV6-6
CASSESGRTNTEAFF,TRBV10-1
CASSPPDRVHTEAFF,TRBV18
CASRVAGGIYEQYF,TRBV2
CASSLAAGGEQYF,TRBV11-2
CASSLAGQYDYGYTF,TRBV5-6
CAWTVRTSIPNYGYTF,TRBV30
CATSWSGGFVKGEQFF,TRBV24-1
CASRGQTQETQYF,TRBV12-3/TRBV12-4
CASSLKGTVNEQFF,TRBV27
CASSGIRTSGKTWVDEQYF,TRBV5-1
CASSAGGADRKSRSPLHF,TRBV4-1
CASSPGWGEQYF,TRBV18
CATSRDVSPLHF,TRBV15
CASSLEAADTQYF,TRBV7-9
CASSFFAGPSTDTQYF,TRBV28
CASSRPTSTDTQYF,TRBV13
CASSIWGYTEAFF,TRBV7-8
CAWSGGGNQPQHF,TRBV30
CASGDALGEQYF,TRBV13
CSARRGDTQYF,TRBV20-1
CASSLTGGHNEQFF,TRBV5-1
CASSFRGSDSPLHF,TRBV5-6
CASSQGGYSPLHF,TRBV12-3/TRBV12-4
CASSRQANVLTF,TRBV19
CASRRRTGEGYEQYF,TRBV5-8
CASSPVHLGNTEAFF,TRBV18
CASSMRTSGSLGTGELFF,TRBV19
CASSPTLNQPQHF,TRBV7-9
CASSIEGIGEKLFF,TRBV19
CASTMGPSYGYTF,TRBV9
CASSPRYF,TRBV14